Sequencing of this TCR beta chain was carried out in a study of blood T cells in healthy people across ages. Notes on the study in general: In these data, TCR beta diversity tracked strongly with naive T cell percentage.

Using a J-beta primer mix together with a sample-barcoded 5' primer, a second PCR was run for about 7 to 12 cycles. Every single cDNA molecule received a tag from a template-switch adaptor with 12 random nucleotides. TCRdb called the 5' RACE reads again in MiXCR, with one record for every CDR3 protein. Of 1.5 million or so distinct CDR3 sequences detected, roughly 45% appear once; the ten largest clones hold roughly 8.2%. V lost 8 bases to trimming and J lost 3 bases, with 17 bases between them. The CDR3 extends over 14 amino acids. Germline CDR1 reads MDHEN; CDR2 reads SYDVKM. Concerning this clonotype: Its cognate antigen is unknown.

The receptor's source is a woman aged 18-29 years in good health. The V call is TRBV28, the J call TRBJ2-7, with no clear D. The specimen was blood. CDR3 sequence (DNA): TGTGCCAGCTCCAACGGAACAGTAGGCTACGAGCAGTACTTC. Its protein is CASSNGTVGYEQYF.